A selection of T cell receptor beta chains follows, all from one sample in a study of CD8 T cells in ankylosing spondylitis. TCRdb reprocessed the 5' RACE reads via MiXCR and lists one record per CDR3 protein. The table includes tens of thousands of distinct CDR3 sequences, roughly 5% detected once. The sequenced sample was blood, either unsorted or a sorted T cell fraction (not recorded which). The origin of the receptors is a male donor with ankylosing spondylitis or in good health (not recorded which). Both conserved end residues are part of each CDR3. The D gene is left open where the match is weak. Clone sizes are given selectively: once, few, many, or a class where the clone is expanded.

>TRBD1|many|TRBV7-9|TRBJ1-5
TGTGCCAGCAGCTCTAACAGGGGCTCCGGCAATCAGCCCCAGCATTTT
CASSSNRGSGNQPQHF
>TRBD1|.|TRBV7-2|TRBJ1-2
TGTGCCAGCAGCCCCCGGGACAGCCCTAACTATGGCTACACCTTC
CASSPRDSPNYGYTF
>.|many|TRBV5-1|TRBJ2-2
TGCGCCAGCAGCTTGGCCGACCGCGGGGAGCTGTTTTTT
CASSLADRGELFF
>TRBD1|many|TRBV29-1|TRBJ2-4
TGCAGCGCCCTACCAGGGACAGCCGAGGGAAACATTCAGTACTTC
CSALPGTAEGNIQYF
>.|many|TRBV5-1|TRBJ1-5
TGCGCCAGCCGGGGGGATAGCAATCAGCCCCAGCATTTT
CASRGDSNQPQHF
>TRBD2|many|TRBV20-1|TRBJ2-4
TGCAGTGCCGGGGGGGGCAGTAAAAACATTCAGTACTTC
CSAGGGSKNIQYF
>.|many|TRBV20-1|TRBJ1-5
TGCAGTGGAATGGGGGGTCCTCTTCCTGAGATTCAGCCCCAGCATTTT
CSGMGGPLPEIQPQHF
>.|many|TRBV18|TRBJ2-1
TGTGCCAGCTCACCACCTTTACGGACCTACAATGAGCAGTTCTTC
CASSPPLRTYNEQFF
>TRBD1|many|TRBV11-1|TRBJ1-2
TGTGCCAGCAGCCGGCAGCACCTGGGACAGAAAAAAAACTATGGCTACACCTTC
CASSRQHLGQKKNYGYTF
>.|many|TRBV5-1|TRBJ2-7
TGCGCCAGCAGCTTGTTGGGAAACTACGAGCAGTACTTC
CASSLLGNYEQYF